This is a list of T cell receptor beta chains from one sample in a study of identical twins. A single record per CDR3 protein comes from TCRdb applying MiXCR to the 5' RACE reads. This sample has hundreds of thousands of distinct CDR3 sequences; 9% to 15% occur once, and the top ten carry 1.5% to 2%. This sample also belongs to another study, concerning yellow fever vaccine responses in identical twins.

The source material was PBMCs. These receptors originate from a woman aged 18-29 years in good health. Both conserved end residues are part of each CDR3. Each record gives: J gene, V gene, clone size, D gene, CDR3 DNA, CDR3 protein. A D gene is named only where the DNA matches it firmly. Some rows mark clone size as missing; the rest say once, few, many or name a class of expanded clone.

TRBJ1-2 | TRBV20-1 | few | - | TGCAGTGCCCCGCCCCGGGGCACGAGCGTTTCTGGCTACACCTTC | CSAPPRGTSVSGYTF
TRBJ2-5 | TRBV9 | few | - | TGTGCCAGCAGCCGGGAGTGGGCGGGCACCGACATCCAAGAAGAGACCCAGTACTTC | CASSREWAGTDIQEETQYF
TRBJ2-2 | TRBV4-1 | few | - | TGCGCCAGCAGCCAAGATCTAGGGGACACCGGGGAGCTGTTTTTT | CASSQDLGDTGELFF
TRBJ2-1 | TRBV5-1 | many | TRBD2 | TGCGCCAGCAGCTCCGGGACTAGCGGGAGTGGCAATGAGCAGTTCTTC | CASSSGTSGSGNEQFF
TRBJ2-4 | TRBV5-1 | - | - | TGCGCCAGCAGGGCAGGGGAAGGGAACATTCAGTACTTC | CASRAGEGNIQYF
TRBJ1-2 | TRBV2 | - | TRBD1 | TGTGCCAGCCAATCCGGGACAGGGCTCTATGGCTACACCTTC | CASQSGTGLYGYTF
TRBJ1-1 | TRBV12-3/TRBV12-4 | few | TRBD1 | TGTGCCAGCAGTCCCCAACAGGGGATTCACACTGAAGCTTTCTTT | CASSPQQGIHTEAFF
TRBJ2-5 | TRBV5-1 | few | - | TGCGCCAGCAGCCTGGGGGGCATCCAATCCCACAGGGAGGCCCAGTACTTC | CASSLGGIQSHREAQYF
TRBJ2-3 | TRBV12-3/TRBV12-4 | - | - | TGTGCCAGCAGCCTCGGGACACCCCGCACAGATACGCAGTATTTT | CASSLGTPRTDTQYF
TRBJ1-1 | TRBV2 | many | TRBD1 | TGTGCCAGCAGTGGACAGGGGCAGAACACTGAAGCTTTCTTT | CASSGQGQNTEAFF
TRBJ2-2 | TRBV5-1 | few | TRBD1 | TGCGCCAGCAGCTCCGAGATACAGGGGGCTGCCGGGGAGCTGTTTTTT | CASSSEIQGAAGELFF
TRBJ2-1 | TRBV2 | - | TRBD1 | TGTGCCAGCAGTAGGGACAGGGTGGCGAATGAGCAGTTCTTC | CASSRDRVANEQFF
TRBJ1-1 | TRBV3-1 | many | TRBD1 | TGTGCCAGCAGCCACAAGGACAGGGGCACTGAAGCTTTCTTT | CASSHKDRGTEAFF
TRBJ1-2 | TRBV4-1 | - | - | TGCGCCAGCAGCCAATCAGGGGCAGCAGGTCATGGCTACACCTTC | CASSQSGAAGHGYTF
TRBJ1-1 | TRBV29-1 | many | - | TGCAGCGTGGGCCTGGGAGGGGGGACTTTCTTT | CSVGLGGGTFF
TRBJ2-1 | TRBV12-3/TRBV12-4 | few | - | TGTGCCAGCATCCCTTGGTCGTCGGGGCTGGGGGATGAGCAGTTCTTC | CASIPWSSGLGDEQFF
TRBJ2-2 | TRBV16 | once | - | TGTGCCAGCAGCCAATTGATAGACACCGGGGAGCTGTTTTTT | CASSQLIDTGELFF
TRBJ1-2 | TRBV6-1 | few | TRBD1 | TGTGCCAGCAGTCTAGGGACAGTCTCCCTCCGGAGCTATGGCTACACCTTC | CASSLGTVSLRSYGYTF
TRBJ2-1 | TRBV24-1 | many | TRBD2 | TGTGCCACCAGTGACGGGACTAGAATTAACAATGAGCAGTTCTTC | CATSDGTRINNEQFF
TRBJ2-1 | TRBV29-1 | many | - | TGCAGCGTTGGGGGTCCTCTAGGTACCTCCTACAATGAGCAGTTCTTC | CSVGGPLGTSYNEQFF
TRBJ2-5 | TRBV29-1 | many | - | TGCAGCGTTTTCGACCGAATGGAGGCCCAGTACTTC | CSVFDRMEAQYF
TRBJ2-3 | TRBV21-1 | - | - | TGTGCCAGCAGCAAAGGAGAGCGGGGGGGCAAATGGGGCACAGATACGCAGTATTTT | CASSKGERGGKWGTDTQYF
TRBJ2-7 | TRBV5-1 | - | - | TGCGCCAGCAGCTTGTCGGGATACTCCTACGAGCAGTACTTC | CASSLSGYSYEQYF
TRBJ2-2 | TRBV7-2 | few | - | TGTGCCAGCAGCTTAGCGCTCTATTCAGTCACCACCGGGGAGCTGTTTTTT | CASSLALYSVTTGELFF
TRBJ1-2 | TRBV5-1 | many | - | TGCGCCAGCAGCCCGACCGGGGGGGCCGGAGGCTACACCTTC | CASSPTGGAGGYTF
TRBJ2-2 | TRBV4-1 | many | TRBD2 | TGCGCCAGCAGCCATCGTCTAGCGGGGGGCAAGAACACCGGGGAGCTGTTTTTT | CASSHRLAGGKNTGELFF
TRBJ2-3 | TRBV28 | - | TRBD2 | TGTGCCAGCAGTTTCCTGGTAGCGGGAGGAACTAGCACAGATACGCAGTATTTT | CASSFLVAGGTSTDTQYF
TRBJ1-6 | TRBV2 | - | TRBD1 | TGTGCCAGCCTTATCGACAGGACAGGGACTAATTCACCCCTCCACTTT | CASLIDRTGTNSPLHF
TRBJ2-7 | TRBV6-1 | few | - | TGTGCCAGCTACCCTGGGCACTTAAACGAGCAGTACTTC | CASYPGHLNEQYF
TRBJ2-2 | TRBV12-3/TRBV12-4 | - | TRBD2 | TGTGCCAGCAGTTTAGCGGGCTGGCTAGCGGGGGGAAAGAACACCGGGGAGCTGTTTTTT | CASSLAGWLAGGKNTGELFF
TRBJ1-4 | TRBV7-9 | few | - | TGTGCCAGCTCCGGGAAACTGTTTTTT | CASSGKLFF
TRBJ2-2 | TRBV12-3/TRBV12-4 | many | TRBD1 | TGTGCCAGCAGCGCACTGGGACAGATCACCGGGGAGCTGTTTTTT | CASSALGQITGELFF
TRBJ2-1 | TRBV20-1 | - | - | TGCAGTGCTAGAGATCCTAACGGATACAATGAGCAGTTCTTC | CSARDPNGYNEQFF
TRBJ2-1 | TRBV7-8 | - | - | TGTGCCAGCAGCCAGGTGGCGCGCTCCTACAATGAGCAGTTCTTC | CASSQVARSYNEQFF
TRBJ2-1 | TRBV5-1 | many | TRBD2 | TGCGCCAGCAGCTTGGAGACTAGCCTGTCGAACAATGAGCAGTTCTTC | CASSLETSLSNNEQFF
TRBJ2-7 | TRBV28 | - | TRBD1 | TGTGCCAGCACCCCGGGACAGGGGGCGTCCGAGCAGTACTTC | CASTPGQGASEQYF
TRBJ2-1 | TRBV27 | - | TRBD2 | TGTGCCAGCAGTTCCTTTAGCGGGAGGCCGGGGGATGAGCAGTTCTTC | CASSSFSGRPGDEQFF
TRBJ2-6 | TRBV11-2 | - | - | TGTGCCAGCAGCTCCGATTTTGTAGAGGCCAACGTCCTGACTTTC | CASSSDFVEANVLTF
TRBJ2-2 | TRBV14 | few | - | TGTGCCAGCAGCCAAGGAGTTTCGGACTCCCGCACCGGGGAGCTGTTTTTT | CASSQGVSDSRTGELFF
TRBJ2-7 | TRBV25-1 | few | - | TGTGCCAGCAGTGAGTTTGCGGGGATTACCTACGAGCAGTACTTC | CASSEFAGITYEQYF
TRBJ2-5 | TRBV29-1 | many | - | TGCAGCGTTGAAGTCTGGGCCCAAGAGACCCAGTACTTC | CSVEVWAQETQYF
TRBJ2-1 | TRBV12-3/TRBV12-4 | - | - | TGTGCCAGCAGTTTAGGGGGCAGGGAAGGGTTCAATGAGCAGTTCTTC | CASSLGGREGFNEQFF
TRBJ2-1 | TRBV2 | - | TRBD2 | TGTGCCAGCAGCCCCCTAACTAGCGGGGCTTACAATGAGCAGTTCTTC | CASSPLTSGAYNEQFF
TRBJ2-7 | TRBV6-1 | many | - | TGTGCCAGCAGCGACACCGCGGGAAGCTACGAGCAGTACTTC | CASSDTAGSYEQYF
TRBJ1-4 | TRBV15 | few | TRBD1 | TGTGCCACCAGCAGATTAGGACAGGAGTATGAAAAACTGTTTTTT | CATSRLGQEYEKLFF
TRBJ1-1 | TRBV12-3/TRBV12-4 | - | TRBD1 | TGTGCCAGCAGTCCGAGGACAGGGAAGAACACTGAAGCTTTCTTT | CASSPRTGKNTEAFF
TRBJ1-3 | TRBV24-1 | - | - | TGTGCCACCAGGGCTGGAAACACCATATATTTT | CATRAGNTIYF
TRBJ1-6 | TRBV7-6 | few | - | TGTGCCAGCAGCTTTAGGGACGGGGATAATTCACCCCTCCACTTT | CASSFRDGDNSPLHF
TRBJ2-1 | TRBV12-3/TRBV12-4 | many | - | TGTGCCAGCAGTTTAGCGAGCGGTACAAACAATGAGCAGTTCTTC | CASSLASGTNNEQFF
TRBJ2-3 | TRBV10-3 | - | TRBD2 | TGTGCCATCAAGAGCGGGAGTAGTGGCACAGATACGCAGTATTTT | CAIKSGSSGTDTQYF
TRBJ2-3 | TRBV7-2 | few | - | TGTGCCAGCAGCCCCCAGAGAGACAGGCCCCTTAGGGATACGCAGTATTTT | CASSPQRDRPLRDTQYF
TRBJ2-1 | TRBV20-1 | - | TRBD2 | TGCAGTGCTAGCGGGGGGGCATTTCACGACAATGAGCAGTTCTTC | CSASGGAFHDNEQFF
TRBJ2-1 | TRBV12-3/TRBV12-4 | - | TRBD1 | TGTGCCAGCAGTCAGCAACCGGGACAGGGTCATGAGCAGTTCTTC | CASSQQPGQGHEQFF
TRBJ1-2 | TRBV20-1 | few | TRBD1 | TGCAGTGCCCCCGGTCAACAGGGGGAAGGCTACACCTTC | CSAPGQQGEGYTF
TRBJ1-2 | TRBV10-3 | - | - | TGTGCCATCAGTGAGTCGTCCGGCAGGGACTCGGGCTACACCTTC | CAISESSGRDSGYTF